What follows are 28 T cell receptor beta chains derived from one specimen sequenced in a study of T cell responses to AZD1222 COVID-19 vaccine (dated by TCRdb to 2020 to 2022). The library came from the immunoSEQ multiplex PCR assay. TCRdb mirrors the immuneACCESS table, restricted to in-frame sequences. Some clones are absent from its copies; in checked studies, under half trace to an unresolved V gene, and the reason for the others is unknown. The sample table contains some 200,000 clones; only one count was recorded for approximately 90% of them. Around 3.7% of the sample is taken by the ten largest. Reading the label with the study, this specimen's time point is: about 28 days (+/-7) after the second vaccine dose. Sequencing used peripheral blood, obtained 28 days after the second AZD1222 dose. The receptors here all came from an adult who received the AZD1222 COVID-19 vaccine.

CDR3 protein: CASASGVNQPQHF. The DNA of the CDR3 is TGTGCCAGCGCCTCAGGAGTCAATCAGCCCCAGCATTTT. The rearrangement joins TRBV19 to TRBJ1-5, with D hard to call. CDR1 LNHDA and CDR2 SQIVND come from the germline V gene (reference sequence). The ends were cut back, 9 bases at V and 3 bases at J, with 12 bases in the middle. CDR3 size: 13 residues.

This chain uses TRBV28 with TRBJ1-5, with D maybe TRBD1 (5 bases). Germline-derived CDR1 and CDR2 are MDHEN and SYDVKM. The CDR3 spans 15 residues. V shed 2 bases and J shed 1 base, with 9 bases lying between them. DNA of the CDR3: TGTGCCAGCAGTTTACAGGGTTTGAGCAATCAGCCCCAGCATTTT. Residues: CASSLQGLSNQPQHF.

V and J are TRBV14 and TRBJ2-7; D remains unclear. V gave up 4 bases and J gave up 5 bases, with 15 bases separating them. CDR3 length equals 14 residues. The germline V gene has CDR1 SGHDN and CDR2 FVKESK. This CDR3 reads CASSPEGLLDEQYF. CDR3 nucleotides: TGTGCCAGCAGCCCCGAAGGGCTCCTGGACGAGCAGTACTTC.

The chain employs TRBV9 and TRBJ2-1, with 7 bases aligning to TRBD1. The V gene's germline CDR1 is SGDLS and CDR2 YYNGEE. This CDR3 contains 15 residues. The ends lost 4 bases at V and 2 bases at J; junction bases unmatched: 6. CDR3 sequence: CASSLTGTPYNEQFF. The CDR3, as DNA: TGTGCCAGCAGCTTGACAGGGACCCCCTACAATGAGCAGTTCTTC.

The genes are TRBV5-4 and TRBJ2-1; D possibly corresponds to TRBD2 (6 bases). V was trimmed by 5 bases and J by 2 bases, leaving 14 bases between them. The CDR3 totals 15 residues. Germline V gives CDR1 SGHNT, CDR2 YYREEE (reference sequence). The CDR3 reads CASRVAERPYNEQFF. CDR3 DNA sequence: TGTGCCAGCAGGGTAGCGGAGAGGCCCTACAATGAGCAGTTCTTC.

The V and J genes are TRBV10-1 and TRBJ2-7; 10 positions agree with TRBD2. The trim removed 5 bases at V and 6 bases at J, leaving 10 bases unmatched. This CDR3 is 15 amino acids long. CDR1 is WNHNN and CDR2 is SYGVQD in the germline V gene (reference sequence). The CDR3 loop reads CASSTSSGSRAEQYF. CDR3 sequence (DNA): TGCGCCAGCAGTACCTCTAGCGGGAGCAGGGCCGAGCAGTACTTC.

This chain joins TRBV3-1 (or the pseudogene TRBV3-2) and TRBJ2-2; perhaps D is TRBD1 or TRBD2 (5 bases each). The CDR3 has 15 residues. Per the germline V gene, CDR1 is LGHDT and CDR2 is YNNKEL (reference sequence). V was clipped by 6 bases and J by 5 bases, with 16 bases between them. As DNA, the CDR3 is TGTGCCAGCAGTCCCGGGACGGGGTATACCGGGGAGCTGTTTTTT. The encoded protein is CASSPGTGYTGELFF.

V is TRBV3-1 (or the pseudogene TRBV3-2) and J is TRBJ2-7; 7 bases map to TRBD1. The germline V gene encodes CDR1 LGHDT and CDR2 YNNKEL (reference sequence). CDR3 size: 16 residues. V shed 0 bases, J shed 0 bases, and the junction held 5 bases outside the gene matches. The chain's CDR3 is CASSQEWDSSSYEQYF. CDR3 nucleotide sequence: TGTGCCAGCAGCCAAGAGTGGGACAGCAGCTCCTACGAGCAGTACTTC.

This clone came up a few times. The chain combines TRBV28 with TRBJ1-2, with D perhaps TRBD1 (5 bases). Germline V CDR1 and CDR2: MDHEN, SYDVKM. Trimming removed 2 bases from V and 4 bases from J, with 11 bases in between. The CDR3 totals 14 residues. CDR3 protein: CASSLADTRYGYTF. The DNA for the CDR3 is TGTGCCAGCAGTTTAGCGGACACTCGCTATGGCTACACCTTC.

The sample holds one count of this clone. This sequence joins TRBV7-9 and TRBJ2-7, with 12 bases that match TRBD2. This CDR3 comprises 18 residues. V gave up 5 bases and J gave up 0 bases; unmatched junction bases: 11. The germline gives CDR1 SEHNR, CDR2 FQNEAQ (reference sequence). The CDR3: CASSRPPGLAGSSYEQYF. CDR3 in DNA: TGTGCCAGCAGCCGCCCCCCTGGACTAGCGGGGAGCTCCTACGAGCAGTACTTC.

The CDR3 DNA reads as TGTGCCAGCAGCTTGGGACAGCGGACAGGGGGTTGGAACACTGAAGCTTTCTTT. It specifies CASSLGQRTGGWNTEAFF. The V gene is TRBV5-4, the J gene TRBJ1-1; 10 nucleotides align to TRBD1. The CDR3 contains 18 residues. From germline, CDR1 is SGHNT and CDR2 YYREEE (reference sequence). The V and J ends lost 0 bases and 1 base, in that order; junction bases with no gene match: 9.

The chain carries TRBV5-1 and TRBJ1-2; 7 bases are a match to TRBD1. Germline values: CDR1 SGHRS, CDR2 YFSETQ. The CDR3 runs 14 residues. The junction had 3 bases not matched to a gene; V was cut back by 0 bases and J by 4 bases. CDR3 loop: CASSLEGAGYGYTF. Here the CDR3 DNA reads TGCGCCAGCAGCTTGGAGGGGGCAGGCTATGGCTACACCTTC. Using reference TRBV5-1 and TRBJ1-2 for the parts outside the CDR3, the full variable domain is KAGVTQTPRYLIKTRGQQVTLSCSPISGHRSVSWYQQTPGQGLQFLFEYFSETQRNKGNFPGRFSGRQFSNSRSEMNVSTLELGDSALYLCASSLEGAGYGYTFGSGTRLTVV.

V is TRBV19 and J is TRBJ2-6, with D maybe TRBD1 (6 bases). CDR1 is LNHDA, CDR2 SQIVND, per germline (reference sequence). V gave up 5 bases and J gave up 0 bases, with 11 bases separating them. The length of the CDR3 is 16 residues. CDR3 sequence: CASSQQGTSGANVLTF. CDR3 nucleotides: TGTGCCAGTAGTCAACAGGGTACCTCTGGGGCCAACGTCCTGACTTTC. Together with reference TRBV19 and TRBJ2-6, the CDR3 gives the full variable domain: DGGITQSPKYLFRKEGQNVTLSCEQNLNHDAMYWYRQDPGQGLRLIYYSQIVNDFQKGDIAEGYSVSREKKESFPLTVTSAQKNPTAFYLCASSQQGTSGANVLTFGAGSRLTVL.

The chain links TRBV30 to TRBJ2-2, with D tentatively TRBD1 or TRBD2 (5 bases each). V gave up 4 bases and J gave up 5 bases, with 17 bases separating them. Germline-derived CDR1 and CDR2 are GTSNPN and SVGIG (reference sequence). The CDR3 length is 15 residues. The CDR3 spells CAWKGVGRETGELFF. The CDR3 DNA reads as TGTGCCTGGAAGGGAGTGGGACGAGAGACCGGGGAGCTGTTTTTT.

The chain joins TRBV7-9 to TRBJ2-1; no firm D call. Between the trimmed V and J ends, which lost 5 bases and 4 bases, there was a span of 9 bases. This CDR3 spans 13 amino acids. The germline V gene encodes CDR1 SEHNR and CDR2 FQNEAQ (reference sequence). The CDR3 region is CASSLGRYNEQFF. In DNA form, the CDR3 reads TGTGCCAGCAGCCTCGGACGATACAATGAGCAGTTCTTC. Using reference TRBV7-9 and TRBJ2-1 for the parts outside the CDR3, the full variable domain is DTGVSQNPRHKITKRGQNVTFRCDPISEHNRLYWYRQTLGQGPEFLTYFQNEAQLEKSRLLSDRFSAERPKGSFSTLEIQRTEQGDSAMYLCASSLGRYNEQFFGPGTRLTVL.

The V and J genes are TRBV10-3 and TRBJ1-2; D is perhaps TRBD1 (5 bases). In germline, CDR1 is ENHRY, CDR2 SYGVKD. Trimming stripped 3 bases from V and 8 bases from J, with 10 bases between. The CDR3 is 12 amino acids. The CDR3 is CAISDGGEGYTF. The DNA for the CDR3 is TGTGCCATCAGTGATGGAGGGGAAGGCTACACCTTC.

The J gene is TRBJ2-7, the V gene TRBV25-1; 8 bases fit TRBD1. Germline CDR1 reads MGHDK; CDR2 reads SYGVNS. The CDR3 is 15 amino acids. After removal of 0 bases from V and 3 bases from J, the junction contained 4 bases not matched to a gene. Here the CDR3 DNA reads TGTGCCAGCAGTGAATACGGGACAGGAAACTACGAGCAGTACTTC. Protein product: CASSEYGTGNYEQYF.

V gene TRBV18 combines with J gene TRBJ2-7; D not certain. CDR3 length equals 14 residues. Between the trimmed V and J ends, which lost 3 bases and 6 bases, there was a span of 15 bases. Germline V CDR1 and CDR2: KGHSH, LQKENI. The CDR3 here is CASSPQESKGEQYF. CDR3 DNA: TGTGCCAGCTCACCCCAGGAATCTAAGGGCGAGCAGTACTTC.

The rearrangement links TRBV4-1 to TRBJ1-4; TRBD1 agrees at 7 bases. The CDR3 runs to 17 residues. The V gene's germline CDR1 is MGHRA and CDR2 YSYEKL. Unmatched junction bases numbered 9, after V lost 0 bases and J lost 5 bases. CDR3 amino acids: CASSQDISGTANEKLFF. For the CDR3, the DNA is TGCGCCAGCAGCCAAGATATATCAGGGACAGCGAATGAAAAACTGTTTTTT.

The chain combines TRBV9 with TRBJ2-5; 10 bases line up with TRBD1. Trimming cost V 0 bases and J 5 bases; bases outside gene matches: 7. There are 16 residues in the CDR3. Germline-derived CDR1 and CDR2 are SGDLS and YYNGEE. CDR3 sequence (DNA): TGTGCCAGCAGCGTAGGGTCCAGGACAGGGGGGGAGACCCAGTACTTC. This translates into CASSVGSRTGGETQYF. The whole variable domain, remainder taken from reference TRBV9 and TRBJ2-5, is DSGVTQTPKHLITATGQRVTLRCSPRSGDLSVYWYQQSLDQGLQFLIQYYNGEERAKGNILERFSAQQFPDLHSELNLSSLELGDSALYFCASSVGSRTGGETQYFGPGTRLLVL.

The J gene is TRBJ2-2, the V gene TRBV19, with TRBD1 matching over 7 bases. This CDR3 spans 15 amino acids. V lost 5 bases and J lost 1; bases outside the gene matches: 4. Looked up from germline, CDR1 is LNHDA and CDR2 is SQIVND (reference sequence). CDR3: CASSRQGMNTGELFF. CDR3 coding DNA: TGTGCCAGTAGTCGACAGGGAATGAACACCGGGGAGCTGTTTTTT.

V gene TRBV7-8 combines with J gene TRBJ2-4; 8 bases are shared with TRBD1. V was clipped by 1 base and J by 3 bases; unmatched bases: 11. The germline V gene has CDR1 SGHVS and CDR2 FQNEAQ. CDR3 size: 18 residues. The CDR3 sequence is CASSLEAGGAGNKNIQYF. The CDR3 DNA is TGTGCCAGCAGCTTAGAGGCAGGGGGCGCGGGGAACAAAAACATTCAGTACTTC.

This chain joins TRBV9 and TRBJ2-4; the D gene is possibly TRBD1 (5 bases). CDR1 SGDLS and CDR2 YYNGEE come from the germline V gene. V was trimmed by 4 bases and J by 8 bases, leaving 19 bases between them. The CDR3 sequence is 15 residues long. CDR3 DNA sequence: TGTGCCAGCAGCCCTGACTCCTACCAGGGTGACATTCAGTACTTC. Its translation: CASSPDSYQGDIQYF. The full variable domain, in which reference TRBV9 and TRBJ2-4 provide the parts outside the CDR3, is DSGVTQTPKHLITATGQRVTLRCSPRSGDLSVYWYQQSLDQGLQFLIQYYNGEERAKGNILERFSAQQFPDLHSELNLSSLELGDSALYFCASSPDSYQGDIQYFGAGTRLSVL.

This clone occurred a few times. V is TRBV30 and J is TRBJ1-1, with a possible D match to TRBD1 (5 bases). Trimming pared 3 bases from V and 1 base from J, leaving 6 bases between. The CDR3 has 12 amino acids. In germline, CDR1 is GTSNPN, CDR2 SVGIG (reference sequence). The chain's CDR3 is CAWSGTNTEAFF. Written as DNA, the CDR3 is TGTGCCTGGAGCGGGACGAACACTGAAGCTTTCTTT.

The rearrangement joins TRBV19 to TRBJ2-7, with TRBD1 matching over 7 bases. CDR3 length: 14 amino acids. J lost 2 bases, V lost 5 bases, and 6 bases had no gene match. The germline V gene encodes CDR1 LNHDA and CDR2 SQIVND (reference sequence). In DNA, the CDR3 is TGTGCCAGTAGTCCCGGGACAGCGGCCTACGAGCAGTACTTC. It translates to CASSPGTAAYEQYF.

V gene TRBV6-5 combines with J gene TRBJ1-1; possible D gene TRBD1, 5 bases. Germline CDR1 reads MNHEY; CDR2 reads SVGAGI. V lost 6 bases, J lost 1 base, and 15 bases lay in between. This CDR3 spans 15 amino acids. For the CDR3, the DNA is TGTGCCAGCAGAACCTCTCGGGGCCGGAACACTGAAGCTTTCTTT. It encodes CASRTSRGRNTEAFF.

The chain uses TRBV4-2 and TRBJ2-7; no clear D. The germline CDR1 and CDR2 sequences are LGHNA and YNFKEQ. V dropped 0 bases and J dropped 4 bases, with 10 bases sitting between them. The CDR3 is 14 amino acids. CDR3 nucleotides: TGTGCCAGCAGCCAAGATTTAGGCCAGTACGAGCAGTACTTC. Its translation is CASSQDLGQYEQYF.

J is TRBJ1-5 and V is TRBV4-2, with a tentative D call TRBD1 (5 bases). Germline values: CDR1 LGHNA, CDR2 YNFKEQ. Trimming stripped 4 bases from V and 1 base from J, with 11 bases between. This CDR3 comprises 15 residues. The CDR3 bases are TGTGCCAGCAGCCTAGACAGCTCGAGCAATCAGCCCCAGCATTTT. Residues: CASSLDSSSNQPQHF.